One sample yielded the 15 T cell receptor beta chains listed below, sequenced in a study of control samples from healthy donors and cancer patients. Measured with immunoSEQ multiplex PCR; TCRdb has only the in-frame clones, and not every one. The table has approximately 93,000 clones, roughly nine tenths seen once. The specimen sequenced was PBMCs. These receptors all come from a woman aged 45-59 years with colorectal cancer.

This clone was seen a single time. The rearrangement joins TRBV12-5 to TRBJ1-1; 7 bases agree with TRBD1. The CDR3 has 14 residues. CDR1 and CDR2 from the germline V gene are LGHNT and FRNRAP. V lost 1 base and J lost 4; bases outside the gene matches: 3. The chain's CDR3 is CASGLETGPTEAFF. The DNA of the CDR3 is TGTGCTAGTGGTTTGGAGACAGGGCCCACTGAAGCTTTCTTT.

The CDR3 DNA is TGTGCCAGCACCCCGGACGGGGGTAGTGAAAAACTGTTTTTT. This codes for CASTPDGGSEKLFF. The chain recombines TRBV6-2 or TRBV6-3 with TRBJ1-4, with a possible D match to TRBD1 (5 bases). The CDR3 contains 14 residues. Germline CDR1 MNHEY, CDR2 SVGEGT. The germline V and J ends were trimmed by 7 bases and 7 bases, with 16 bases remaining between them.

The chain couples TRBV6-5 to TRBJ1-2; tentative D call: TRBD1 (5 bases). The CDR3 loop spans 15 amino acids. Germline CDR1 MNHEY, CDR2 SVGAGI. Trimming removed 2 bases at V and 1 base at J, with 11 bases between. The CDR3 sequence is CASSYGQGGNYGYTF. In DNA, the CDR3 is TGTGCCAGCAGTTACGGGCAGGGCGGTAACTATGGCTACACCTTC.

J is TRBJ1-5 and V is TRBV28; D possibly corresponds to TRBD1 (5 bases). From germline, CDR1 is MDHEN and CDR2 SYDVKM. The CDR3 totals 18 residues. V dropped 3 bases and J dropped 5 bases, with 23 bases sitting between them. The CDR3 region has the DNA TGTGCCAGCAGTTTGCCCGGGACTTTTAGACTTTCGGATCAGCCCCAGCATTTT. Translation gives CASSLPGTFRLSDQPQHF.

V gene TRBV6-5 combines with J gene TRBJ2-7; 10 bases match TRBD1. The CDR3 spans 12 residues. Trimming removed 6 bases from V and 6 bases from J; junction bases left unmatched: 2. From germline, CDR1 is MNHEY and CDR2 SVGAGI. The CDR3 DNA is TGTGCCAGCAGAGGACAGGGGGGCGAGCAGTACGTC. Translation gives CASRGQGGEQYV.

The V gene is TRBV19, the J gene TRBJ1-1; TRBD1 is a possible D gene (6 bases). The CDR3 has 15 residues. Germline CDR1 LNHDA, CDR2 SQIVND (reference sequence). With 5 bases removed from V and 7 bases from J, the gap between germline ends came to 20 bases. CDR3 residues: CASSPLPGGGSEAFF. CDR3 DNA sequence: TGTGCCAGTAGTCCACTTCCGGGAGGGGGAAGTGAAGCTTTCTTT. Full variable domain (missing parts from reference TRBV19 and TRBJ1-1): DGGITQSPKYLFRKEGQNVTLSCEQNLNHDAMYWYRQDPGQGLRLIYYSQIVNDFQKGDIAEGYSVSREKKESFPLTVTSAQKNPTAFYLCASSPLPGGGSEAFFGQGTRLTVV.

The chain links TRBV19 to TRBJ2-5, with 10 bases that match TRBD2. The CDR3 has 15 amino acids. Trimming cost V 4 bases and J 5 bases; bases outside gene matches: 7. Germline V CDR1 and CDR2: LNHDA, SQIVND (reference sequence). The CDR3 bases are TGTGCCAGTAGTACAAGCGGGGGGGCCAGCGAGACCCAGTACTTC. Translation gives CASSTSGGASETQYF.

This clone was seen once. CDR3 in DNA: TGTGCCATCAGTGATCCCGACAGGGGGGATGGCTACACCTTC. Translation: CAISDPDRGDGYTF. This rearrangement joins TRBV10-3 to TRBJ1-2, with 9 nucleotides matching TRBD1. CDR3 size: 14 residues. With 3 bases clipped from V and 6 bases from J, the junction kept 5 bases outside the gene matches. Per germline, CDR1 ENHRY and CDR2 SYGVKD.

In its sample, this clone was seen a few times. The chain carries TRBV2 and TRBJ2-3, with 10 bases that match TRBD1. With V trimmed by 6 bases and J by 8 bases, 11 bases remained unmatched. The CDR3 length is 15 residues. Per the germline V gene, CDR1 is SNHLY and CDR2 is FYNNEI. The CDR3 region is CASSRGQGVGGTQYF. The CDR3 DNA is TGTGCCAGCAGCCGCGGACAGGGGGTAGGAGGTACGCAGTATTTT.

CDR3 nucleotides: TGTGCCAGCTTGAACTGGGAGCTGTTTTTT. Protein: CASLNWELFF. The chain is built from TRBV6-5 and TRBJ2-2; D is unclear. The CDR3 runs to 10 residues. Trimming shortened V by 8 bases and J by 9 bases, and 7 bases separated the two germline ends. Germline loops: CDR1 MNHEY, CDR2 SVGAGI.

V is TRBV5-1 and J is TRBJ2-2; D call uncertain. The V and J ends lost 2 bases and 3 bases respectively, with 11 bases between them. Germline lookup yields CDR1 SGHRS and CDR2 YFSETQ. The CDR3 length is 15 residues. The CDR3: CASSFGPQDTGELFF. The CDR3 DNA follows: TGCGCCAGCAGCTTCGGCCCCCAAGACACCGGGGAGCTGTTTTTT.

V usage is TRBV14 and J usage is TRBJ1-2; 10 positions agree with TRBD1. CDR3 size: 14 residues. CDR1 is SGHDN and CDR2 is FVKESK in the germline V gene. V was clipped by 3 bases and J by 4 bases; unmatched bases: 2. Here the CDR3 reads CASSQRTGGYGYTF. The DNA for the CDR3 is TGTGCCAGCAGCCAGAGGACAGGGGGCTATGGCTACACCTTC.

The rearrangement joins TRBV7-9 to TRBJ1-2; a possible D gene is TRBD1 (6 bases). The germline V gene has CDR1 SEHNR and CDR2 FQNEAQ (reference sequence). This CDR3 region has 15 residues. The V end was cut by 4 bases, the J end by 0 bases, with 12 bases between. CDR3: CASSSTTGTNYGYTF. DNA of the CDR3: TGTGCCAGCAGCTCCACGACAGGAACTAACTATGGCTACACCTTC.

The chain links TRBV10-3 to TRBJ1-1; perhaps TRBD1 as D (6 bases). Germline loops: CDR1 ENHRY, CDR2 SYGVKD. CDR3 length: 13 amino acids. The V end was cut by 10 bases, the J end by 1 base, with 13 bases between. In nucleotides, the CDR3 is TGTGCCAGCTACAGGGAAACGAACACTGAAGCTTTCTTT. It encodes CASYRETNTEAFF.

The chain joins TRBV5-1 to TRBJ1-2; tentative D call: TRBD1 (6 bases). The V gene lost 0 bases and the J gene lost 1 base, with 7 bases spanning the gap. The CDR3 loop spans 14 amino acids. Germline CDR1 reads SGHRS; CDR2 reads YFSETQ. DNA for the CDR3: TGCGCCAGCAGCTTGGGGACAGTTAACTATGGCTACACCTTC. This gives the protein CASSLGTVNYGYTF.